The clone carrying this T cell receptor beta chain was seen only once. This sample stems from a study of blood T cell repertoires in COVID-19. Overall study: Italy, Spain and the United States were the sources of the convalescent and acute COVID-19 samples. From T cells, B-cell-depleted T cells, or PBMCs came the material, which was cDNA or gDNA.

V was trimmed by 1 base and J by 0 bases, leaving 14 bases between them. The CDR3 runs 17 residues. Germline values: CDR1 SGHTA, CDR2 FQGNSA. Libraries were prepared by immunoSEQ multiplex PCR; TCRdb keeps only in-frame clonotypes and omits some of them. Here the sample spans roughly 300,000 clones, around nine tenths being singletons. Enrolment of Seattle patients took place during active infection, and they were followed longitudinally. This rearrangement joins TRBV7-2 to TRBJ2-3, with D maybe TRBD2 (6 bases). The sample comprised peripheral blood. The sequence derives from a woman aged 30 to 39 with COVID-19, enrolled during active disease. Here the CDR3 DNA reads TGTGCCAGCAGCTTAGGCGCGGGGACCATTAGCACAGATACGCAGTATTTT. Protein product: CASSLGAGTISTDTQYF. Using reference TRBV7-2 and TRBJ2-3 for the parts outside the CDR3, the full variable domain is GAGVSQSPSNKVTEKGKDVELRCDPISGHTALYWYRQSLGQGLEFLIYFQGNSAPDKSGLPSDRFSAERTGGSVSTLTIQRTQQEDSAVYLCASSLGAGTISTDTQYFGPGTRLTVL.